Following are 6 T cell receptor beta chains from one sample sequenced in a study of T cells after somatic rescue of genetic block. TCRdb keeps only in-frame clones here, not all; method: immunoSEQ multiplex PCR. The sample consists of 14,000 to 15,000 clones, about three quarters of them appearing once. Material for sequencing was peripheral blood mononuclear cells (PBMCs). The receptors derive from a boy aged 5 to 17.

This clone was seen a single time. The chain recombines TRBV5-6 with TRBJ2-5, with TRBD1 identical over 8 bases. Germline V CDR1 and CDR2: SGHDT, YYEEEE. V was pared by 4 bases and J by 4 bases, with 9 bases of the junction left unmatched. This CDR3 spans 15 amino acids. CDR3 DNA: TGTGCCAGCAGCCTCAGGGGGCTCGGAGGAGAGACCCAGTACTTC. Encoded protein: CASSLRGLGGETQYF. Complete variable domain (other parts from reference TRBV5-6 and TRBJ2-5): DAGVTQSPTHLIKTRGQQVTLRCSPKSGHDTVSWYQQALGQGPQFIFQYYEEEERQRGNFPDRFSGHQFPNYSSELNVNALLLGDSALYLCASSLRGLGGETQYFGPGTRLLVL.

This clone was recorded only once. V and J are TRBV10-3 and TRBJ1-1; tentative D call: TRBD1 (6 bases). The germline gives CDR1 ENHRY, CDR2 SYGVKD. V gave up 4 bases and J gave up 4 bases, with 10 bases separating them. The CDR3 length is 13 residues. CDR3 region: CAISVDSTTEAFF. CDR3 coding DNA: TGTGCCATCAGTGTGGACAGCACCACTGAAGCTTTCTTT.

The chain recombines TRBV11-2 with TRBJ2-2, with TRBD1 matching 7 bases. The length of the CDR3 is 16 residues. After removal of 4 bases from V and 4 bases from J, the junction contained 9 bases not matched to a gene. The V gene's germline CDR1 is SGHAT and CDR2 FQNNGV. The CDR3 DNA is TGTGCCAGCAGCTCCCGACAGGGAATAGTCACCGGGGAGCTGTTTTTT. This gives the protein CASSSRQGIVTGELFF.

The chain employs TRBV6-1 and TRBJ2-5, with D tentatively TRBD1 or TRBD2 (5 bases each). V gave up 1 base and J gave up 5 bases, with 11 bases separating them. The CDR3 runs to 14 residues. Germline CDR1 is MNHNS and CDR2 is SASEGT. This CDR3 reads CASSEGGARETQYF. CDR3 DNA: TGTGCCAGCAGTGAAGGAGGGGCTCGGGAGACCCAGTACTTC.

The rearrangement links TRBV19 to TRBJ2-2; no definite D call. V lost 8 bases and J lost 4, with 11 bases in between. CDR1 is LNHDA and CDR2 is SQIVND in the germline V gene (reference sequence). The CDR3 is 13 residues long. DNA for the CDR3: TGTGCCAGTGCACCCTGGAGCACCGGGGAGCTGTTTTTT. Residues: CASAPWSTGELFF.

The chain uses TRBV28 and TRBJ2-7; D gene ambiguous. The CDR3 runs 14 residues. The V gene lost 11 bases and the J gene lost 7 bases, with 24 bases spanning the gap. The germline V gene encodes CDR1 MDHEN and CDR2 SYDVKM. The CDR3 here is CAGSFARTAKEQYF. The CDR3 coding sequence is TGTGCCGGTTCTTTTGCCCGGACGGCGAAGGAGCAGTACTTC.